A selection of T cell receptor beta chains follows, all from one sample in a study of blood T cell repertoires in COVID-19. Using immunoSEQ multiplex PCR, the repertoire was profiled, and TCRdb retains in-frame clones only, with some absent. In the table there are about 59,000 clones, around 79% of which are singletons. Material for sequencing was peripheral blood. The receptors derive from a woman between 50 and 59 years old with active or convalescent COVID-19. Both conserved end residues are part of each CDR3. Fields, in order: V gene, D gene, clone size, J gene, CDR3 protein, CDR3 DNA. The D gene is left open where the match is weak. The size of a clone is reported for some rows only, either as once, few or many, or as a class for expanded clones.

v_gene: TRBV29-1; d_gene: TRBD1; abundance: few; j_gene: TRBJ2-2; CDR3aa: CSVYRGQGTGELFF; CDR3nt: TGCAGCGTCTACAGGGGGCAAGGCACCGGGGAGCTGTTTTTT
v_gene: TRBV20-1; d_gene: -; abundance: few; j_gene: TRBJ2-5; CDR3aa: CSARDPHQYF; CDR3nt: TGCAGTGCTAGAGATCCCCACCAGTACTTC
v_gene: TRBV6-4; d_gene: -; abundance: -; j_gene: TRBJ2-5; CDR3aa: CASSRTGTPGETQYF; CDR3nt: TGTGCCAGCAGCCGAACAGGGACCCCCGGGGAGACCCAGTACTTC
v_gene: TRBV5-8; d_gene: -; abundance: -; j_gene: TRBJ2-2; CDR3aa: CASRLTGGTGELFF; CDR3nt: TGTGCCAGCAGGCTGACAGGTGGAACCGGGGAGCTGTTTTTT
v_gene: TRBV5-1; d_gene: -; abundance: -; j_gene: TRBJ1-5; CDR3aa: CASSLGQLSGGQPQHF; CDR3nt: TGCGCCAGCAGCTTGGGACAGTTAAGCGGGGGTCAGCCCCAGCATTTT
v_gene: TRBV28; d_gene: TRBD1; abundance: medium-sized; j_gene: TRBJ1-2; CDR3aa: CASSFPQGADYGYTF; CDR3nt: TGTGCCAGCAGTTTCCCCCAGGGGGCTGACTATGGCTACACCTTC
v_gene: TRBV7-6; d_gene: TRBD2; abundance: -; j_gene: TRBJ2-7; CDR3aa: CASSLVPEREFDEQYF; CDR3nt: TGTGCCAGCAGCTTAGTCCCAGAGCGGGAGTTCGACGAGCAGTACTTC
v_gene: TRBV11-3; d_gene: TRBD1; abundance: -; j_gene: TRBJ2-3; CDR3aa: CASSATGGSDTQYF; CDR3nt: TGTGCCAGCAGCGCCACAGGGGGATCGGATACGCAGTATTTT
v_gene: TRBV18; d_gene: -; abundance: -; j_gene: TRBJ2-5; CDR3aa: CASSPPGGYQETQYF; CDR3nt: TGTGCCAGCTCACCGCCCGGGGGATACCAAGAGACCCAGTACTTC
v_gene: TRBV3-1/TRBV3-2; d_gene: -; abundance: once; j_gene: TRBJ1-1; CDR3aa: CASSQRRERAFF; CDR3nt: TGTGCCAGCAGCCAAAGAAGAGAGCGAGCTTTCTTT
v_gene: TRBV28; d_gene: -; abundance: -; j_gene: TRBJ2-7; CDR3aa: CASRYGGPSGGEQYF; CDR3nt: TGTGCCAGCAGGTACGGCGGCCCCTCCGGAGGGGAGCAGTACTTC
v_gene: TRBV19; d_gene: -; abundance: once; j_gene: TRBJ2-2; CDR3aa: CASSRNRERNTGELFF; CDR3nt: TGTGCCAGTAGTCGCAACAGGGAAAGGAACACCGGGGAGCTGTTTTTT
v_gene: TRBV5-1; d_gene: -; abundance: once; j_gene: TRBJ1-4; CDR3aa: CASSIGGHPSMEKLFF; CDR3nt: TGCGCCAGCAGTATTGGAGGGCATCCCTCGATGGAAAAACTGTTTTTT
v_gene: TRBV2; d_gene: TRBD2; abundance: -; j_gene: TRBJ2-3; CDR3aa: CASSEWASGRAYTQYF; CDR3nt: TGTGCCAGCAGTGAATGGGCTAGCGGGAGGGCGTATACGCAGTATTTT
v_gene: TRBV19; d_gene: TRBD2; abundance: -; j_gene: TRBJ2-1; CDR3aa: CASSTGLANYNEQFF; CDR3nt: TGTGCCAGTAGTACCGGACTAGCGAACTACAATGAGCAGTTCTTC
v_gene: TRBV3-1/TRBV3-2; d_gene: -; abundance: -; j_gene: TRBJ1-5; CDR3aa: CASSREGRDNQPQHF; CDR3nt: TGTGCCAGCAGCCGGGAGGGCAGGGACAATCAGCCCCAGCATTTT
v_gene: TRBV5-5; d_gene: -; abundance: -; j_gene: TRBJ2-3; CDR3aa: CASSRSEGTDTQYF; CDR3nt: TGTGCCAGCAGCCGGTCGGAGGGAACAGATACGCAGTATTTT
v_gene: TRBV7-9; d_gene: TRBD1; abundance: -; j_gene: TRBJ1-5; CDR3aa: CASSLGDRGWISNQPQHF; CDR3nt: TGTGCCAGCAGCTTAGGAGACAGGGGCTGGATAAGCAATCAGCCCCAGCATTTT
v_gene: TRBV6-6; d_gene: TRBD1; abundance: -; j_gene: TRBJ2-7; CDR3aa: CASSHRDRILKVSLLRVEQYF; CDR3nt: TGTGCCAGCAGCCACCGGGACAGAATCCTTAAGGTCTCTCTCCTACGGGTCGAGCAGTACTTC
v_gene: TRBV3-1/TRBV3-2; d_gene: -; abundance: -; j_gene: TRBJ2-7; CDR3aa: CASSQDFRYEQYF; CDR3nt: TGTGCCAGCAGCCAAGATTTCCGGTACGAGCAGTACTTC
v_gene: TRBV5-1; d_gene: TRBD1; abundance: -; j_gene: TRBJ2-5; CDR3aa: CASSKDRVGQETQYF; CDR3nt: TGCGCCAGCAGCAAGGACAGGGTCGGGCAAGAGACCCAGTACTTC
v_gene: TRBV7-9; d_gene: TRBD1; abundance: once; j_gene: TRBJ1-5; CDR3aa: CASSASGQSNQPQHF; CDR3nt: TGTGCCAGCAGCGCCTCGGGACAGAGTAATCAGCCCCAGCATTTT
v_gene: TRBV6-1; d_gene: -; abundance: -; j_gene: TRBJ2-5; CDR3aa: CASSEGPGRETQYF; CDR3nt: TGTGCCAGCAGTGAAGGCCCGGGTCGAGAGACCCAGTACTTC
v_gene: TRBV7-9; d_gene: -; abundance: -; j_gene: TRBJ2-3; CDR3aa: CASSLARGIDTQYF; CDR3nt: TGTGCCAGCAGCTTAGCCCGCGGAATAGATACGCAGTATTTT
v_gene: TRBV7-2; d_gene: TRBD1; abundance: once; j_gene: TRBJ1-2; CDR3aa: CASSSGQNYGYTF; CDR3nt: TGTGCCAGCAGCTCGGGACAGAACTATGGCTACACCTTC
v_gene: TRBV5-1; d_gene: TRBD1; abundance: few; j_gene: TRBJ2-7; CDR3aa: CASSLGGQGTYEQYF; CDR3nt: TGCGCCAGCAGCTTGGGGGGACAGGGCACCTACGAGCAGTACTTC
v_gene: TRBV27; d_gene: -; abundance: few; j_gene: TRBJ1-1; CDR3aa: CASSFWGGKNTEAFF; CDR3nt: TGTGCCAGCAGTTTTTGGGGAGGGAAGAACACTGAAGCTTTCTTT
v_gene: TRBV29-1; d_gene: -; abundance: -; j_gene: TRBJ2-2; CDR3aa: CSVSVANTGELFF; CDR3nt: TGCAGCGTGTCGGTTGCTAACACCGGGGAGCTGTTTTTT
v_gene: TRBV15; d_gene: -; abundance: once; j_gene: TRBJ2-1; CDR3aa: CATSRDLIGTGRYNEQFF; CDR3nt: TGTGCCACCAGCAGAGATTTAATCGGAACAGGGCGCTACAATGAGCAGTTCTTC
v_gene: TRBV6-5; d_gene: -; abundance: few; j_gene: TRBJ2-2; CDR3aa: CASSRVGAGELFF; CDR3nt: TGTGCCAGCAGCCGAGTGGGAGCCGGGGAGCTGTTTTTT
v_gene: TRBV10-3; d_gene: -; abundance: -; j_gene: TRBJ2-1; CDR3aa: CAISESTRGSSYNEQFF; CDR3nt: TGTGCCATCAGTGAGTCGACTCGAGGTAGCTCCTACAATGAGCAGTTCTTC
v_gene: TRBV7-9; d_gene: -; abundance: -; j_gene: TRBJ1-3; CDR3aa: CASSLDQGSGNTIYF; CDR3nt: TGTGCCAGCAGCTTAGACCAGGGCAGTGGAAACACCATATATTTT
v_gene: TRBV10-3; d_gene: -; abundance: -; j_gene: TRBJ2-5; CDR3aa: CAISESGGQETQYF; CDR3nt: TGTGCCATCAGTGAGTCTGGCGGCCAAGAGACCCAGTACTTC
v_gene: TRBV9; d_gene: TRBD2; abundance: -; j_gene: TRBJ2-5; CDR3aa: CASSVGGLAEFQETQYF; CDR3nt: TGTGCCAGCAGCGTAGGGGGACTAGCGGAATTCCAAGAGACCCAGTACTTC
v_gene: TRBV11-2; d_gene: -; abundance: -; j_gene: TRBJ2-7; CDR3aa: CASSLDRYYEQYF; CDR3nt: TGTGCCAGCAGCTTAGACCGTTACTACGAGCAGTACTTC
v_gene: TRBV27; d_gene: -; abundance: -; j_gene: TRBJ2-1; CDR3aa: CASSLEQVGNEQFF; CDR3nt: TGTGCCAGCAGTTTAGAACAGGTTGGGAATGAGCAGTTCTTC
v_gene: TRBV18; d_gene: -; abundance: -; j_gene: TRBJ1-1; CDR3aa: CASSSQGGEDTEAFF; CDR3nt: TGTGCCAGCTCATCTCAAGGGGGGGAGGACACTGAAGCTTTCTTT
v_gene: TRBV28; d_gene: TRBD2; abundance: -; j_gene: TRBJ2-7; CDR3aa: CASSFRDYHYEQYF; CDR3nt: TGTGCCAGCAGTTTCCGGGACTATCACTACGAGCAGTACTTC
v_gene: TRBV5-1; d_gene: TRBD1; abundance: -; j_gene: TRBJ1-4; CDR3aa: CASSSGQMNEKLFF; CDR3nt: TGCGCCAGCAGCTCGGGACAGATGAATGAAAAACTGTTTTTT
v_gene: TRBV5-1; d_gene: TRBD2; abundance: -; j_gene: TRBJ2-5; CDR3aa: CASSDGLAGRQETQYF; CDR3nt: TGCGCCAGCAGCGACGGACTAGCGGGTAGACAAGAGACCCAGTACTTC
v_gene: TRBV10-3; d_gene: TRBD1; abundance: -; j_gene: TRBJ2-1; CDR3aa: CAISAEWGAGTGIHNEQFF; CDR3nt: TGTGCCATCAGTGCTGAGTGGGGAGCCGGGACAGGGATACACAATGAGCAGTTCTTC
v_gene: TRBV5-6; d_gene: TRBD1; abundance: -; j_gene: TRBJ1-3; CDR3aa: CASSDTGVTLSGNTIYF; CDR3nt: TGTGCCAGCAGCGACACAGGGGTGACCCTCTCTGGAAACACCATATATTTT
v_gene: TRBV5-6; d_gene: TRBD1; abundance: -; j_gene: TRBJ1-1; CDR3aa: CASSRQGAEAFF; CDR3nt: TGTGCCAGCAGCCGGCAGGGGGCTGAAGCTTTCTTT
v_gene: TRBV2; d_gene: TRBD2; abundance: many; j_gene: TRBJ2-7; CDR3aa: CASSVSGSSYEQYF; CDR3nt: TGTGCCAGCAGTGTTAGCGGGAGCTCCTACGAGCAGTACTTC
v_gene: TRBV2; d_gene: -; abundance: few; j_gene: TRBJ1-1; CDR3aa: CASSFTGSLNTEAFF; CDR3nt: TGTGCCAGCAGTTTCACAGGGTCCTTGAACACTGAAGCTTTCTTT
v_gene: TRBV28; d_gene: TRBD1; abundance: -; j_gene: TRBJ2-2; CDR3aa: CANGQGHTGELFF; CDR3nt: TGTGCCAACGGACAGGGGCATACCGGGGAGCTGTTTTTT
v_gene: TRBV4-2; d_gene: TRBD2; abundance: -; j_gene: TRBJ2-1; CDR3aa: CASSQEALGGDEQFF; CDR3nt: TGTGCCAGCAGCCAAGAGGCGCTCGGGGGGGATGAGCAGTTCTTC
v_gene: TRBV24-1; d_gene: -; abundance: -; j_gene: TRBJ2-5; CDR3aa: CATSDTLAAQETQYF; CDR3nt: TGTGCCACCAGTGACACCTTAGCGGCACAAGAGACCCAGTACTTC
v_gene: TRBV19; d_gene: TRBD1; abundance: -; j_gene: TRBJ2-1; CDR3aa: CASKVGTGTYNEQFF; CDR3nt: TGTGCCAGTAAGGTCGGGACAGGGACCTACAATGAGCAGTTCTTC
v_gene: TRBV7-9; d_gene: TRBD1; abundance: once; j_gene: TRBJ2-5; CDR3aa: CASSGQTGGQETQYF; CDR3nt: TGTGCCAGCAGCGGACAGACAGGGGGCCAAGAGACCCAGTACTTC
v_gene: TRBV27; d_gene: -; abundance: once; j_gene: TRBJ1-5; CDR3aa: CASRKGQPQHF; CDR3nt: TGTGCCAGCAGGAAGGGGCAGCCCCAGCATTTT
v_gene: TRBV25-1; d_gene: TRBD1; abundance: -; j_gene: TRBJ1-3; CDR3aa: CASSDPGQGVLSGNTIYF; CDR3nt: TGTGCCAGCAGTGACCCGGGACAGGGGGTGCTCTCTGGAAACACCATATATTTT
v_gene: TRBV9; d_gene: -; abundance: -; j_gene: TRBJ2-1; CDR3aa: CASSLPSVLVDEQFF; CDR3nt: TGTGCCAGCAGTCTTCCTAGCGTCTTAGTGGATGAGCAGTTCTTC
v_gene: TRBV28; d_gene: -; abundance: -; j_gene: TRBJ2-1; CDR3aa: CASSSRDSRRGEQFF; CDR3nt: TGTGCCAGCAGCTCCCGGGACTCCCGAAGGGGTGAGCAGTTCTTC
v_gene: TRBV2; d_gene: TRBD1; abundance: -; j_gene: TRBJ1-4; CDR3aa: CASSWTGATNEKLFF; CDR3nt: TGTGCCAGCAGCTGGACAGGGGCAACTAATGAAAAACTGTTTTTT
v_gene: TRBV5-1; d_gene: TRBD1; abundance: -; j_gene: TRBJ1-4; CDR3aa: CASSRDRRDEKLFF; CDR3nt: TGCGCCAGCAGCCGGGACAGGAGGGATGAAAAACTGTTTTTT
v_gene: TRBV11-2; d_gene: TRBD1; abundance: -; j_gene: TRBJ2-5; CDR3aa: CASSLENRGHGETQYF; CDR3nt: TGTGCCAGCAGCTTAGAAAACAGGGGGCATGGGGAGACCCAGTACTTC
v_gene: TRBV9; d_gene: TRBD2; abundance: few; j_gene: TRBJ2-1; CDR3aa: CASSPFRIAGGRDEQFF; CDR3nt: TGTGCCAGCAGCCCCTTTCGGATAGCGGGAGGCAGGGATGAGCAGTTCTTC